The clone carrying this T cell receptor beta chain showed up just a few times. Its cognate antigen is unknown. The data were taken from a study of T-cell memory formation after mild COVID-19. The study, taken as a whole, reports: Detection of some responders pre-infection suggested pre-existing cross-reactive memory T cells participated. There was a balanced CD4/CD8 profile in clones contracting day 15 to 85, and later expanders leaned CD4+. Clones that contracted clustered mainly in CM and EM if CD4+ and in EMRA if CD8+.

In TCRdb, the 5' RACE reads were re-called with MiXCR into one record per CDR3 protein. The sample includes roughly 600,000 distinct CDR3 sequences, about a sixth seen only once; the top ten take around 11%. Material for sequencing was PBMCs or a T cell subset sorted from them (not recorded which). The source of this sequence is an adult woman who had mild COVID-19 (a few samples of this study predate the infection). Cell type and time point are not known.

The CDR3 nucleotides read TGTGCCACCAGCAGAGATCCTGGGGGGGAAAACGAGCAGTACTTC. It translates to CATSRDPGGENEQYF. This chain uses TRBV15 with TRBJ2-7, with 7 bases matching TRBD2. Germline CDR1 is LNHNV and CDR2 is YYDKDF (reference sequence). CDR3 length: 15 residues. After removal of 0 bases from V and 5 bases from J, the junction contained 7 bases not matched to a gene.